The 3 T cell receptor beta chains presented below share a single source sample, sequenced in a study of blood T cell repertoires in COVID-19. Sequencing used immunoSEQ multiplex PCR; TCRdb keeps in-frame clones, though not all of them. The data contain roughly 350,000 clones, about 85% of them singletons. The sample comprised peripheral blood. The source of these receptors is a woman in her late teens or twenties with acute or convalescent COVID-19.

The genes are TRBV2 and TRBJ2-2; TRBD2 aligns across 8 bases. The junction had 12 bases not matched to a gene; V was cut back by 6 bases and J by 0 bases. The V gene's germline CDR1 is SNHLY and CDR2 FYNNEI. This CDR3 has 18 residues. The CDR3 sequence: CASRTPPGGVSNTGELFF. For the CDR3, the DNA is TGTGCCAGCAGAACCCCACCGGGGGGGGTTTCGAACACCGGGGAGCTGTTTTTT.

A remark on this clone: The same CDR3 arises from other DNA sequences in this sample as well. The chain joins TRBV19 to TRBJ1-5; D is unclear. The germline CDR1 and CDR2 sequences are LNHDA and SQIVND (reference sequence). V shed 6 bases and J shed 4 bases, with 13 bases lying between them. The CDR3 is 14 residues long. CDR3 sequence reads: CASSSGGTNQPQHF. The CDR3 bases are TGTGCCAGTAGCTCCGGAGGCACTAATCAGCCCCAGCATTTT.

A remark on this clone: The same CDR3 also results from other DNA sequences found in this sample. This rearrangement joins TRBV28 to TRBJ1-2; TRBD1 matches at 7 bases. Germline CDR1 reads MDHEN; CDR2 reads SYDVKM. V shed 3 bases and J 5 bases; nucleotides not matched to a gene: 6. CDR3 length: 14 amino acids. The CDR3, as DNA: TGTGCCAGCAGTTTGACAGGGTCGCTGTATGGCTACACCTTC. Protein product: CASSLTGSLYGYTF.